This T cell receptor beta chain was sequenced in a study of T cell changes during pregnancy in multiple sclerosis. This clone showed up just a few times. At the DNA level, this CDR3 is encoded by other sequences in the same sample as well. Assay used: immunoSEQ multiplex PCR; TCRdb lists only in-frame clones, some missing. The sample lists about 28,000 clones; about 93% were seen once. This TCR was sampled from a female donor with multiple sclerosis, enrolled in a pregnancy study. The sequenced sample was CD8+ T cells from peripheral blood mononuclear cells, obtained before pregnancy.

The CDR3 DNA sequence: TGTGCCAGCAGCCCAGGACTAGGTACCTACGAGCAGTACTTC. Translated: CASSPGLGTYEQYF. The J gene is TRBJ2-7, the V gene TRBV7-2; 7 positions agree with TRBD2. Germline V gene lookup returns CDR1 SGHTA and CDR2 FQGNSA. The CDR3 is 14 amino acids. V trimming: 5 bases; J trimming: 2 bases; junction bases outside the gene matches: 6.